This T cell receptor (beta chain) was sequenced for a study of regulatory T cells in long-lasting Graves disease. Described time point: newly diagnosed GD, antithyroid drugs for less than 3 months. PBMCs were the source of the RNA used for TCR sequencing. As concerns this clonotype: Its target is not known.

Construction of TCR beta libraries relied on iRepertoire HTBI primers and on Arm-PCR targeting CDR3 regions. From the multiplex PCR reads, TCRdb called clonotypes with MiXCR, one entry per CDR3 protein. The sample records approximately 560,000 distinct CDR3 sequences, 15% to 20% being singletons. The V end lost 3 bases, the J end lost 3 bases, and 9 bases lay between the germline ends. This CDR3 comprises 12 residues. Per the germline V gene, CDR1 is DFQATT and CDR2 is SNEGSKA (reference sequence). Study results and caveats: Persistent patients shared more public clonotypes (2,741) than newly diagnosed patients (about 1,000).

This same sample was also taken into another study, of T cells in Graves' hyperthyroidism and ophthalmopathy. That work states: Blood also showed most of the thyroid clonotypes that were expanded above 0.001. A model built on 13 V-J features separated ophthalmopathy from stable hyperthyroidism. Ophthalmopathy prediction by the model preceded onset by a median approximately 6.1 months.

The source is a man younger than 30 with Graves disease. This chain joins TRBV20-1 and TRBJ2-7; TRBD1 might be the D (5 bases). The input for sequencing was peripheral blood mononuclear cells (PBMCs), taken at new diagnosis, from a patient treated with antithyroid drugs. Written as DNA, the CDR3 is TGCAGTGCTAGCGACAGCCTCTACGAGCAGTACTTC. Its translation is CSASDSLYEQYF.